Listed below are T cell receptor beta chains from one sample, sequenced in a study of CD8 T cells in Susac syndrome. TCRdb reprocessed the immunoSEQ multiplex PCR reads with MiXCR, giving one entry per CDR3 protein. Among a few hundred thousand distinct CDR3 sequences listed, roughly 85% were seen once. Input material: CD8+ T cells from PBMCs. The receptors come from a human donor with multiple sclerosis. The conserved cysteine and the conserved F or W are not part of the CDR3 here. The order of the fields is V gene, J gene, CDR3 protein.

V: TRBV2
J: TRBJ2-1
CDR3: ACGLQPYNEQF

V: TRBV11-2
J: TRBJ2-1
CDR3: ASSDTGGNEQF

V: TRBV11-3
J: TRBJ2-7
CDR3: ASSLPPRYEQY

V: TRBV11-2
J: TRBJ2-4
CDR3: ASSRGENIQY

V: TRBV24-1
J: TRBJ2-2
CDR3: ATSDFPGQGAGELF

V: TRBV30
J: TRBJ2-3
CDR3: AWSLAGGPGDTQY

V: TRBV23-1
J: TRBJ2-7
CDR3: ARMRLSESGTGWYEQY

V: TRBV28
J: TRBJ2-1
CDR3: ASSSGLEGYNEQF

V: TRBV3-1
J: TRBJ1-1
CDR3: ASSPPRAGGNTEAF

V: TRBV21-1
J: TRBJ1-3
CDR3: ASSAREGGESGNTIY

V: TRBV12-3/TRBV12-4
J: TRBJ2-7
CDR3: ASGGVPGAYEQY

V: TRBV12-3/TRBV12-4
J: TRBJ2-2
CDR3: ATQDRRENTGELF

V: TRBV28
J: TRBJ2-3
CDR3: ASRRRFGGPSTDTQY

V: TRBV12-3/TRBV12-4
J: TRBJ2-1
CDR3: ASSDWTGSYNEQF

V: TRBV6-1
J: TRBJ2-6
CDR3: ASSRGTKLNSGANVLT

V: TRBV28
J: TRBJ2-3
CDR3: ASTQLATSTDTQY

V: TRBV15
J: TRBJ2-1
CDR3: ATSRAGDNEQF

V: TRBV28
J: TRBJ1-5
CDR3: ASSLTGGSNQPQH

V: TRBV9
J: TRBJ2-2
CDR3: ASSSGGVPNTGELF

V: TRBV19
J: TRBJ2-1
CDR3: ASSIVARQPREGLNEQF

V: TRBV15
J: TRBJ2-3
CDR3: ATSSSTDTQY

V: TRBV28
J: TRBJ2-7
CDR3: ASSHLTGTPYEQY

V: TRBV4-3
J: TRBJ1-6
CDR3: ASSSRDGVNSPLH

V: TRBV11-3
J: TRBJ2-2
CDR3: ASSPRSLTSLPNTGELF

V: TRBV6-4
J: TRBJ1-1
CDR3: ASSELVNTEAF

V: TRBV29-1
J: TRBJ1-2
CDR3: AAQGNGYGYT

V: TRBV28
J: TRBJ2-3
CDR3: ASSAGSGHTQY

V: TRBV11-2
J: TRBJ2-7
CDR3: ASSLWAGGSSLHYEQY

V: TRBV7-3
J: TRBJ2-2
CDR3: ASSLGTDTDTGELF

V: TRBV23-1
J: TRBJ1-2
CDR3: ASSRRYSGINYGYT

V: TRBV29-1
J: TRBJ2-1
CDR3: SVLDRGRSNEQF

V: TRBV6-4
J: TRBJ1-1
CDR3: ASSRQIPLNTEAF

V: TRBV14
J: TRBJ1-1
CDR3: ASSQGGGEAF

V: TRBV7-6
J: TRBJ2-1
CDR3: ASTALAGDYNEQF

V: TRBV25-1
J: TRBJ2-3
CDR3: ASSERGLGSTDTQY